The entry that follows covers one T cell receptor (beta chain) sequence. The target antigen is unknown. The data belong to a study of long-term antiretroviral therapy in people with HIV. Study results and limitations: Dating from 2004 to 2017, the blood was possibly obtained under older ART regimens.

Version v3.0 of the immunoSEQ assay was performed at survey level. Data came from immunoSEQ multiplex PCR; TCRdb stores just in-frame clones and leaves some out. The profile shows some 30,000 clones, about nine tenths of them singletons. Sequencing used unsorted PBMCs, obtained 3.1 years after starting antiretroviral therapy. The sequence came from a man aged 18 to 29 with HIV.

CDR3 loop: CASSLGGLSAYEQYF. In DNA form, the CDR3 reads TGTGCCAGCAGCTTGGGAGGGCTCAGTGCCTACGAGCAGTACTTC. This chain joins TRBV5-6 and TRBJ2-7; D is possibly TRBD2 (5 bases). There are 15 residues in the CDR3. V was trimmed by 0 bases and J by 2 bases, leaving 12 bases between them. Germline V CDR1 and CDR2: SGHDT, YYEEEE.